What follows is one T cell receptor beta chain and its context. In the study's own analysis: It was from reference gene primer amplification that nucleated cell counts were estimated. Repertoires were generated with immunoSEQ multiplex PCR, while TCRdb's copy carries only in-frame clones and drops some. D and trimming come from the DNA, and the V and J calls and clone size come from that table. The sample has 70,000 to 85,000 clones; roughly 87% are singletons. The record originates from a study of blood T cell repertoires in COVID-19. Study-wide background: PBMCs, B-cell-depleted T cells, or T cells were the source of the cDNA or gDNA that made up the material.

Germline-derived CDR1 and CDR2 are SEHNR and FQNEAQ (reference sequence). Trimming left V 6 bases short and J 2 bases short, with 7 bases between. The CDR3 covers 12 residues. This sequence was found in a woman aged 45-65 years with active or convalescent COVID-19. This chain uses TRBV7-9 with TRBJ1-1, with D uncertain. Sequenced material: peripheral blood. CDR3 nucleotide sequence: TGTGCCAGCAGGAGCACTAACACTGAAGCTTTCTTT. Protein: CASRSTNTEAFF.